This T cell receptor beta chain appears in the sequencing data of a study of T cell clones after liver transplantation. Study-wide context: A pre-transplant mixed lymphocyte reaction with TCRbeta sequencing defined graft-donor-reactive clones followed in post-transplant blood. Blood was drawn pre-transplant, before withdrawal, and after full or failed withdrawal.

TCRdb's copy holds only in-frame clones and misses some; the assay was immunoSEQ multiplex PCR. Of around 9,700 clones detected, 60% to 80% appear once; the ten largest clones hold roughly 51%. CDR3 size: 15 residues. V trimming: 5 bases; J trimming: 3 bases; junction bases outside the gene matches: 7. Germline CDR1 and CDR2: SGHAT and FQNNGV. The sequenced sample was CD8+ T cells from blood, obtained at the 22-month timepoint. The chain has TRBV11-2 and TRBJ2-1; the match to TRBD1 covers 7 bases. This clonotype was sampled from a human patient who received a liver transplant. The graft donor may have given rise to some T cells. The CDR3 region has the DNA TGTGCCAGCAGCGACAGGGTACGGGGCTACAATGAGCAGTTCTTC. Protein product: CASSDRVRGYNEQFF.